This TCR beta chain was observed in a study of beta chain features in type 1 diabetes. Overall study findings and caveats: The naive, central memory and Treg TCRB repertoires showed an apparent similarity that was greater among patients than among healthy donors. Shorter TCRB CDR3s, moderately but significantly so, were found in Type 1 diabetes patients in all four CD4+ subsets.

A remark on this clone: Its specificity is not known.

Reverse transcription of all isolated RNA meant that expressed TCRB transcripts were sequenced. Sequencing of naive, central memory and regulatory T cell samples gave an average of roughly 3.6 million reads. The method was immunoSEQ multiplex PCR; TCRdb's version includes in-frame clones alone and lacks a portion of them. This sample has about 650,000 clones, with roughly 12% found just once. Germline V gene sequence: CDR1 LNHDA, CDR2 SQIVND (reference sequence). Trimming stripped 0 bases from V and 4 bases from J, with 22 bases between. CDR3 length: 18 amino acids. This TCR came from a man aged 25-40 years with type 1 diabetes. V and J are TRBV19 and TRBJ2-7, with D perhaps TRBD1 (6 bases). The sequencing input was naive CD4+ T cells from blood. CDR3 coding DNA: TGTGCCAGTAGTATAGAGGGGACACGGACAAGGGGAAAATACGAGCAGTACTTC. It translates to CASSIEGTRTRGKYEQYF. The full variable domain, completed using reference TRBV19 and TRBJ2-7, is DGGITQSPKYLFRKEGQNVTLSCEQNLNHDAMYWYRQDPGQGLRLIYYSQIVNDFQKGDIAEGYSVSREKKESFPLTVTSAQKNPTAFYLCASSIEGTRTRGKYEQYFGPGTRLTVT.